These 18 T cell receptor beta chains were sequenced from one sample in a study of control samples from healthy donors and cancer patients (dated by TCRdb to 2019 to 2021). The library was obtained by the immunoSEQ multiplex PCR assay. This is the immuneACCESS table as TCRdb keeps it, with only in-frame sequences that have V and J called. A part of the clones is gone; compared with another copy, unresolved V genes explain less than half, and the rest is unexplained. The sample includes approximately 140,000 clones, with 93% observed a single time. The ten largest clonotypes hold 5.8% of the sample. Specimen: blood. The receptor set was obtained from a man aged 18-30 years in good health.

The chain has TRBV28 and TRBJ1-1, with 9 positions matching TRBD1. There are 17 residues in the CDR3. Looked up from germline, CDR1 is MDHEN and CDR2 is SYDVKM. The V and J ends lost 3 bases and 6 bases, in that order; junction bases with no gene match: 14. CDR3 DNA sequence: TGTGCCAGCAGTTTGCCCAAGACAGGGGGGTTTGAATCTGAAGCTTTCTTT. Protein: CASSLPKTGGFESEAFF.

The chain couples TRBV24-1 to TRBJ2-3; D remains unclear. V gave up 1 base and J gave up 1 base, with 5 bases separating them. The length of the CDR3 is 14 residues. From germline, CDR1 is KGHDR and CDR2 SFDVKD. DNA of the CDR3: TGTGCCACCAGTGATTTAACGGGCACAGATACGCAGTATTTT. This codes for CATSDLTGTDTQYF.

The chain has TRBV6-5 and TRBJ1-4; perhaps TRBD1 as D (6 bases). The CDR3 runs 15 residues. Germline V lookup: CDR1 MNHEY, CDR2 SVGAGI. The V end lost 5 bases, the J end lost 0 bases, and 10 bases lay between the germline ends. The CDR3 nucleotides are TGTGCCAGCAGTCGCCGGACAGCAACTAATGAAAAACTGTTTTTT. Translating gives CASSRRTATNEKLFF.

The chain couples TRBV11-2 to TRBJ2-7; 7 bases align to TRBD1. The junction had 14 bases not matched to a gene; V was cut back by 4 bases and J by 5 bases. Germline V gene data show CDR1 as SGHAT and CDR2 as FQNNGV. The CDR3 loop spans 16 amino acids. CDR3 protein: CASSSRQGPLSNEQYF. The CDR3 DNA sequence: TGTGCCAGCAGCTCCCGACAGGGACCCCTTTCGAACGAGCAGTACTTC.

A few counts support this clone. This chain joins TRBV29-1 and TRBJ1-2, with unresolved D. Germline assignment: CDR1 SQVTM and CDR2 ANQGSEA. The CDR3 spans 11 residues. Between the trimmed V and J ends, which lost 6 bases and 8 bases, there was a span of 13 bases. The CDR3 loop reads CSVEWVGGYTF. CDR3 DNA sequence: TGCAGCGTCGAGTGGGTGGGCGGCTACACCTTC.

The J gene is TRBJ2-7, the V gene TRBV9, with 7 bases identical to TRBD1. Germline V gives CDR1 SGDLS, CDR2 YYNGEE. The CDR3 has 15 residues. The trim removed 4 bases at V and 2 bases at J, leaving 9 bases unmatched. CDR3 amino acids: CASSPSQDRTYEQYF. The DNA for the CDR3 is TGTGCCAGCAGCCCCAGTCAGGACAGGACCTACGAGCAGTACTTC.

The V and J genes are TRBV6-5 and TRBJ1-1; possibly TRBD1 for D (6 bases). This CDR3 has 15 amino acids. CDR1 and CDR2 (germline): MNHEY, SVGAGI. The germline V and J ends were trimmed by 6 bases and 3 bases, with 17 bases remaining between them. The CDR3 reads CASSSRTAVYTEAFF. DNA of the CDR3: TGTGCCAGCAGCTCCAGGACAGCCGTTTACACTGAAGCTTTCTTT.

This chain links TRBV21-1 with TRBJ1-1; TRBD1, the table's D call, lacks a check against the DNA. TRBV21-1 is assigned pseudogene status. CDR3 length equals 13 residues. CDR3 loop: CASSKEGDTEAFF. The CDR3 nucleotides read TGTGCCAGCAGCAAAGAAGGGGACACTGAAGCTTTCTTT.

As regards this clone: At one of its ends the junction is not consistent with the germline gene, which may arise from a read error. V and J are TRBV6-5 and TRBJ1-1, with D uncertain. Germline CDR1 and CDR2: MNHEY and SVGAGI. The CDR3 covers 13 residues. The CDR3 region has the DNA TGTGCCACCAGTTTCATGGGAAGCACTGAAGCTTTCTTT. Amino acid sequence: CATSFMGSTEAFF.

The rearrangement links TRBV11-2 to TRBJ2-1; 8 bases align to TRBD1. Germline V gene sequence: CDR1 SGHAT, CDR2 FQNNGV. CDR3 size: 11 residues. V lost 7 bases, J lost 9 bases, and 2 bases stayed unmatched. CDR3 amino acids: CASTTGGEQFF. Here the CDR3 DNA reads TGTGCCAGCACAACAGGGGGTGAGCAGTTCTTC.

This clone was observed a single time. The chain couples TRBV6-5 to TRBJ2-3, with D perhaps TRBD1 (5 bases). The V end was cut by 4 bases, the J end by 2 bases, with 10 bases between. Germline V CDR1 and CDR2: MNHEY, SVGAGI. The CDR3 is made up of 14 amino acids. The CDR3 protein is CASSSTVITDTQYF. Here the CDR3 DNA reads TGTGCCAGCAGTTCGACAGTAATCACAGATACGCAGTATTTT.

This clone was observed a single time. Other DNA sequences of this sample code for an identical CDR3. The chain couples TRBV27 to TRBJ2-7; D is unresolved. V gave up 8 bases and J gave up 2 bases, with 4 bases separating them. CDR3 length: 10 amino acids. From germline, CDR1 is MNHEY and CDR2 SMNVEV (reference sequence). CDR3 bases: TGTGCCAGCGGAACCTACGAGCAGTACTTC. Protein product: CASGTYEQYF.

This rearrangement joins TRBV24-1 to TRBJ2-3; a weak D match, TRBD1 (6 bases). The CDR3 has 13 amino acids. V dropped 9 bases and J dropped 2 bases, with 11 bases sitting between them. Germline values: CDR1 KGHDR, CDR2 SFDVKD. The CDR3, as DNA: TGTGCCACCGAAGGACAGACCACAGATACGCAGTATTTT. Its protein is CATEGQTTDTQYF.

This clone has just one count. CDR3 coding DNA: TGTGCCAGCAGTCAACCAATGACCCAGTACTTC. It is translated as CASSQPMTQYF. The V gene is TRBV6-2 or TRBV6-3, the J gene TRBJ2-5; D call uncertain. CDR1 is MNHEY, CDR2 SVGEGT, per germline. This CDR3 is built from 11 residues. V shed 5 bases and J shed 7 bases, with 8 bases lying between them.

The chain couples TRBV7-8 to TRBJ2-2; tentatively, D is TRBD1 (6 bases). Trimming removed 5 bases from V and 1 base from J, with 14 bases in between. The CDR3 contains 16 residues. Germline V gene data show CDR1 as SGHVS and CDR2 as FQNEAQ. CDR3 sequence: CASSVRTARNTGELFF. Written as DNA, the CDR3 is TGTGCCAGCAGCGTCCGGACAGCGAGGAACACCGGGGAGCTGTTTTTT.

The chain employs TRBV6-5 and TRBJ1-1; 7 bases match TRBD1. Germline V gene lookup returns CDR1 MNHEY and CDR2 SVGAGI. The CDR3 spans 15 residues. Trimming took 6 bases from V and 4 from J; bases not matched to a gene: 11. CDR3 amino acids: CASRLNPGGFTEAFF. The CDR3 DNA reads TGTGCCAGCAGGCTTAACCCAGGGGGTTTCACTGAAGCTTTCTTT.

This chain connects TRBV7-9 to TRBJ2-2; D gene ambiguous. The CDR3 consists of 15 residues. The V end was cut by 5 bases, the J end by 3 bases, with 13 bases between. Per germline, CDR1 SEHNR and CDR2 FQNEAQ (reference sequence). The CDR3 sequence: CASSRWGKDTGELFF. For the CDR3, the DNA is TGTGCCAGCAGCCGTTGGGGAAAAGACACCGGGGAGCTGTTTTTT.

This sequence joins TRBV13 and TRBJ1-1, with no clear D. The germline V gene has CDR1 PRHDT and CDR2 FYEKMQ (reference sequence). V lost 4 bases to trimming and J lost 5 bases, with 11 bases between them. CDR3 length equals 13 residues. This chain's CDR3 is CASSSYSRTEAFF. The CDR3 region has the DNA TGTGCCAGCAGCTCATACAGTAGGACTGAAGCTTTCTTT. Complete variable domain (other parts from reference TRBV13 and TRBJ1-1): AAGVIQSPRHLIKEKRETATLKCYPIPRHDTVYWYQQGPGQDPQFLISFYEKMQSDKGSIPDRFSAQQFSDYHSELNMSSLELGDSALYFCASSSYSRTEAFFGQGTRLTVV.